A selection of T cell receptor beta chains follows, all from one sample in a study of blood T cell repertoires in COVID-19. Sequenced by immunoSEQ multiplex PCR; TCRdb stores in-frame clones only, minus some. The data hold under 70,000 clones, with around 67% observed a single time. Sequenced material: peripheral blood. Receptors originate from an older woman with acute or convalescent COVID-19. Both conserved end residues are part of each CDR3. The order of the fields is V gene, J gene, clone size, D gene, CDR3 protein, CDR3 DNA. D genes are given only for firm matches. Clone size is given for some rows only: seen once, a few or many times, or a class if the clone is expanded.

TRBV2,TRBJ1-1,NA,TRBD1,CASSDSGQGNTEAFF,TGTGCCAGCAGTGATTCGGGACAGGGAAACACTGAAGCTTTCTTT
TRBV13,TRBJ1-2,NA,NA,CASSLLQLGQGGYTF,TGTGCCAGCAGCTTACTTCAACTGGGGCAGGGTGGCTACACCTTC
TRBV5-1,TRBJ1-6,few,NA,CASRDRSSYNSPLHF,TGCGCCAGCAGAGACAGGAGCTCCTATAATTCACCCCTCCACTTT
TRBV3-1/TRBV3-2,TRBJ2-1,NA,NA,CASSQGGGGAYNEQFF,TGTGCCAGCAGCCAAGGGGGCGGTGGGGCCTACAATGAGCAGTTCTTC
TRBV7-3,TRBJ1-5,few,NA,CASSLGRAEPQHF,TGTGCCAGCAGCTTGGGGAGAGCGGAGCCCCAGCATTTT
TRBV7-3,TRBJ1-2,NA,TRBD1,CASRRDRASNYGYTF,TGTGCCAGCAGGCGAGACAGGGCCTCTAACTATGGCTACACCTTC
TRBV7-6,TRBJ1-1,NA,TRBD1,CASSGGQRNTEAFF,TGTGCCAGCAGCGGGGGACAGCGGAACACTGAAGCTTTCTTT
TRBV6-6,TRBJ2-2,NA,NA,CASSYTPGTGELFF,TGTGCCAGCAGTTACACACCAGGCACCGGGGAGCTGTTTTTT
TRBV18,TRBJ1-1,once,NA,CASSPVTGNTEAFF,TGTGCCAGCTCACCCGTGACAGGGAACACTGAAGCTTTCTTT
TRBV6-5,TRBJ1-6,NA,TRBD1,CASSQTGGDSPLHF,TGTGCCAGCAGCCAGACAGGGGGAGATTCACCCCTCCACTTT
TRBV5-1,TRBJ1-2,NA,TRBD1,CASSPLTGNGYTF,TGCGCCAGCAGCCCCCTGACAGGGAATGGCTACACCTTC
TRBV7-3,TRBJ2-3,NA,NA,CASSPGASSTDTQYF,TGTGCCAGCAGCCCGGGTGCCTCTAGCACAGATACGCAGTATTTT
TRBV21-1,TRBJ2-5,NA,NA,CASSPSRRSSQKTQYF,TGTGCCAGCAGCCCCTCCAGGAGGTCAAGCCAGAAGACCCAGTACTTC
TRBV18,TRBJ2-7,NA,NA,CASSQDWGHGYEQYF,TGTGCCAGCTCACAGGACTGGGGACACGGCTACGAGCAGTACTTC
TRBV7-3,TRBJ2-5,once,NA,CASSLYGTEGGETQYF,TGTGCCAGCAGCTTATACGGCACCGAAGGGGGAGAGACCCAGTACTTC
TRBV19,TRBJ2-6,NA,NA,CASNSNGQEFSSGANVLTF,TGTGCCAGTAACAGTAATGGGCAAGAGTTCAGCTCTGGGGCCAACGTCCTGACTTTC
TRBV6-2/TRBV6-3,TRBJ1-5,few,NA,CASSPRGSRNSNQPQHF,TGTGCCAGCAGCCCCCGGGGGAGCCGCAATAGCAATCAGCCCCAGCATTTT
TRBV5-8,TRBJ1-2,NA,TRBD1,CASSLTGEGTF,TGTGCCAGCAGCTTAACAGGGGAAGGCACCTTC
TRBV29-1,TRBJ2-1,NA,NA,CSVEGQATEQFF,TGCAGCGTTGAAGGTCAGGCTACTGAGCAGTTCTTC
TRBV19,TRBJ2-5,NA,TRBD1,CASSNRGRETQYF,TGTGCCAGTAGTAACAGGGGGCGGGAGACCCAGTACTTC
TRBV6-5,TRBJ1-2,NA,NA,CASSYSPNYGYTF,TGTGCCAGCAGTTATAGTCCGAACTATGGCTACACCTTC
TRBV7-9,TRBJ1-2,NA,TRBD1,CASSPRPRDSLVVYGYTF,TGTGCCAGCAGCCCTAGGCCCCGGGACAGTCTGGTCGTCTATGGCTACACCTTC
TRBV7-9,TRBJ1-1,once,NA,CASSLVGGSRAAFF,TGTGCCAGCAGCTTAGTTGGCGGCTCGAGGGCAGCTTTCTTT
TRBV18,TRBJ1-6,NA,NA,CASSPQTGRGSPLHF,TGTGCCAGCTCACCCCAGACAGGAAGGGGTTCACCCCTCCACTTT
TRBV2,TRBJ1-1,many,NA,CASSEERGYTEAFF,TGTGCCAGCAGTGAAGAAAGGGGGTACACTGAAGCTTTCTTT
TRBV29-1,TRBJ1-2,NA,TRBD1,CSVVGGDGYTF,TGCAGCGTTGTAGGGGGCGATGGCTACACCTTC
TRBV5-1,TRBJ2-1,NA,NA,CASSLRQTSSYNEQFF,TGCGCCAGCAGCCTTCGACAGACGAGCTCCTACAATGAGCAGTTCTTC
TRBV29-1,TRBJ2-4,NA,NA,CSVEGDSQNIQYF,TGCAGCGTGGAGGGTGACAGCCAAAACATTCAGTACTTC
TRBV5-1,TRBJ2-5,NA,TRBD1,CASSLARNRGRGETQYF,TGCGCCAGCAGCTTGGCCAGGAACAGGGGGCGCGGAGAGACCCAGTACTTC
TRBV5-6,TRBJ1-2,NA,NA,CASSRGGGANYGYTF,TGTGCCAGCAGCCGCGGGGGGGGCGCAAACTATGGCTACACCTTC
TRBV6-5,TRBJ1-1,NA,TRBD1,CASSYRGQGYFEAFF,TGTGCCAGCAGTTACCGCGGACAGGGTTACTTTGAAGCTTTCTTT
TRBV5-1,TRBJ2-3,NA,NA,CASSNRGDTQYF,TGCGCCAGCAGCAACCGGGGAGATACGCAGTATTTT
TRBV11-2,TRBJ1-1,NA,NA,CASSFIEGTEAFF,TGTGCCAGCAGCTTCATTGAGGGCACTGAAGCTTTCTTT
TRBV7-3,TRBJ2-3,NA,NA,CASSLRWAGSTDTQYF,TGTGCCAGCAGCTTGCGGTGGGCGGGGAGCACAGATACGCAGTATTTT
TRBV11-1,TRBJ1-4,NA,TRBD1,CASSHRGGGEKLFF,TGTGCCAGCAGCCACAGGGGAGGAGGTGAAAAACTGTTTTTT
TRBV6-5,TRBJ1-2,NA,NA,CASKSGGFIGYTF,TGTGCCAGCAAGTCCGGAGGTTTTATTGGCTACACCTTC
TRBV15,TRBJ1-3,NA,NA,CATSRSGSSGNTIYF,TGTGCCACCAGCAGGTCCGGGAGCTCTGGAAACACCATATATTTT
TRBV5-4,TRBJ2-2,NA,NA,CASSPRQGGFGGELFF,TGTGCCAGCAGCCCCCGGCAGGGGGGCTTCGGCGGGGAGCTGTTTTTT
TRBV19,TRBJ1-5,NA,TRBD1,CASSIEKGALSQPQHF,TGTGCCAGTAGTATAGAGAAGGGGGCCCTTAGTCAGCCCCAGCATTTT
TRBV30,TRBJ1-1,NA,NA,CAWEGGPATEAFF,TGTGCCTGGGAGGGGGGGCCTGCCACTGAAGCTTTCTTT
TRBV6-5,TRBJ1-1,NA,NA,CASRSPGTMDTEAFF,TGTGCCAGCAGGTCCCCCGGGACAATGGACACTGAAGCTTTCTTT
TRBV6-1,TRBJ2-3,NA,TRBD2,CASSERARGADTQYF,TGTGCCAGCAGTGAACGGGCCCGGGGGGCAGATACGCAGTATTTT
TRBV5-1,TRBJ2-1,few,NA,CASSLGWTSINWQFF,TGCGCCAGCAGCTTGGGATGGACATCTATAAACTGGCAGTTCTTC
TRBV10-3,TRBJ1-2,NA,TRBD1,CAINQSPGQGWDGYTF,TGTGCCATCAACCAGAGTCCGGGACAGGGATGGGATGGCTACACCTTC
TRBV6-5,TRBJ1-1,NA,TRBD1,CASRYTGGTEAFF,TGTGCCAGCAGATATACAGGGGGCACTGAAGCTTTCTTT
TRBV6-1,TRBJ2-3,NA,NA,CASSEAPAARDTQYF,TGTGCCAGCAGTGAAGCCCCCGCGGCCCGAGATACGCAGTATTTT
TRBV6-6,TRBJ1-6,few,TRBD1,CASSPPRQGTSNNSPLHF,TGTGCCAGCAGTCCGCCCCGACAGGGGACTTCCAATAATTCACCCCTCCACTTT
TRBV30,TRBJ1-5,few,TRBD1,CAWSGGQSNQPQHF,TGTGCCTGGAGTGGGGGACAGTCAAATCAGCCCCAGCATTTT
TRBV2,TRBJ2-2,few,NA,CASSEGASRAGELFF,TGTGCCAGCAGTGAGGGGGCTAGCAGGGCCGGGGAGCTGTTTTTT
TRBV5-4,TRBJ2-2,NA,NA,CASSLDREFTGELFF,TGTGCCAGCAGCTTGGATAGGGAGTTCACCGGGGAGCTGTTTTTT
TRBV7-2,TRBJ1-1,once,NA,CASSPRLNTEAFF,TGTGCCAGCAGCCCCCGGTTGAACACTGAAGCTTTCTTT
TRBV27,TRBJ2-3,NA,NA,CASRRADTQYF,TGCGCCTCGCGCAGGGCAGATACGCAGTATTTT
TRBV11-2,TRBJ2-2,NA,TRBD1,CASSQMTGKGTGELFF,TGTGCCAGCAGCCAGATGACAGGGAAAGGGACCGGGGAGCTGTTTTTT